The 24 T cell receptor beta chains below come from one sample, sequenced in a study of beta chain features in type 1 diabetes. cDNA synthesis used the whole RNA isolate, giving expressed TCRB sequences. Measured with immunoSEQ multiplex PCR; TCRdb has only the in-frame clones, and not every one. There are 900,000 or so clones in the sample; roughly 16% occur only once, and 0.02% to 0.025% lies in the top ten. Sequences were obtained from naive CD4+ T cells from blood. The origin of the receptors is a woman between 18 and 30 years old in good health.

In this sample, this clone turned up a few times. V gene TRBV11-1 combines with J gene TRBJ1-5; D is undetermined. This CDR3 is built from 13 residues. CDR1 is SGHAT and CDR2 is FQDESV in the germline V gene (reference sequence). Trimming took off 1 base at V and 6 bases at J, with 7 bases between the two ends. CDR3 loop: CASSLDFAQPQHF. The CDR3 region has the DNA TGTGCCAGCAGCTTAGATTTCGCTCAGCCCCAGCATTTT.

There are a few counts of this clone. The chain carries TRBV5-4 and TRBJ1-1, with 7 bases identical to TRBD1. Germline loops: CDR1 SGHNT, CDR2 YYREEE (reference sequence). The CDR3 loop spans 16 amino acids. Losses at the gene ends were 0 bases for V and 7 bases for J; bases not matched to a gene: 12. The CDR3 region has the DNA TGTGCCAGCAGCTTGGGTGGACAGGCCCGTAGGGGTGAAGCTTTCTTT. This gives the protein CASSLGGQARRGEAFF.

The J gene is TRBJ2-2, the V gene TRBV4-1; TRBD1 is a possible D gene (6 bases). Germline-derived CDR1 and CDR2 are MGHRA and YSYEKL. The CDR3 spans 16 residues. Trimming stripped 5 bases from V and 6 bases from J, with 19 bases between. This CDR3 is CASSSATGRGPGELFF. CDR3 DNA: TGCGCCAGCAGCTCAGCTACAGGGCGCGGTCCCGGGGAGCTGTTTTTT.

This clone was counted only a few times. The rearrangement uses TRBV6-1 and TRBJ2-1, with D maybe TRBD2 (5 bases). The CDR3 covers 14 residues. Trimming removed 7 bases from V and 2 bases from J, with 12 bases in between. Germline V lookup: CDR1 MNHNS, CDR2 SASEGT. CDR3 residues: CASNPGLAYNEQFF. The CDR3 coding sequence is TGTGCCAGCAATCCTGGACTGGCCTACAATGAGCAGTTCTTC.

This chain joins TRBV6-5 and TRBJ2-1; D is possibly TRBD2 (6 bases). Germline CDR1 reads MNHEY; CDR2 reads SVGAGI. The CDR3 covers 14 residues. V was pared by 6 bases and J by 9 bases, with 18 bases between. The CDR3 sequence is CASRGSGRNREQFF. The CDR3 nucleotides are TGTGCCAGCAGGGGGTCGGGGAGGAATCGTGAGCAGTTCTTC.

This clone turned up a few times. This rearrangement joins TRBV6-4 to TRBJ2-3, with 12 bases fitting TRBD2. Germline V gene lookup returns CDR1 MRHNA and CDR2 SNTAGT. V lost 8 bases, J lost 6 bases, and 9 bases stayed unmatched. The CDR3 has 15 amino acids. The CDR3 bases are TGTGCCAGCTCCATCCTAGCGGGAGGGCTTGATACGCAGTATTTT. Translated: CASSILAGGLDTQYF.

The sample holds a few counts of this clone. The V and J genes are TRBV9 and TRBJ2-5; D is possibly TRBD2 (5 bases). The CDR3 loop spans 14 amino acids. Trimming took off 0 bases at V and 5 bases at J, with 11 bases between the two ends. The germline V gene has CDR1 SGDLS and CDR2 YYNGEE. This chain's CDR3 is CASSVEAGRETQYF. As DNA, the CDR3 is TGTGCCAGCAGCGTAGAGGCGGGCAGGGAGACCCAGTACTTC.

The sample holds a few counts of this clone. This chain uses TRBV6-1 with TRBJ2-1, with D possibly matching TRBD1 (5 bases). This CDR3 is 16 amino acids long. In germline, CDR1 is MNHNS, CDR2 SASEGT. The V end lost 2 bases, the J end lost 7 bases, and 18 bases lay between the germline ends. The CDR3, as DNA: TGTGCCAGCAGTGAAAACAGGAGCCCGAATACAAATGAGCAGTTCTTC. This codes for CASSENRSPNTNEQFF.

CDR3 amino acids: CASSERSGRVYEQYF. DNA for the CDR3: TGTGCCAGCAGTGAAAGAAGCGGGAGAGTGTACGAGCAGTACTTC. The V and J genes are TRBV2 and TRBJ2-5; TRBD2 matches at 8 bases. The J call may not be correct, given that the DNA end is closer to TRBJ2-7. Germline CDR1 and CDR2: SNHLY and FYNNEI. The CDR3 extends over 15 amino acids.

This clone has just a few counts. The chain carries TRBV28 and TRBJ2-6; perhaps TRBD1 as D (7 bases). The CDR3 loop spans 16 amino acids. V dropped 5 bases and J dropped 1 base, with 12 bases sitting between them. Germline CDR1 reads MDHEN; CDR2 reads SYDVKM. CDR3: CASSHAGQSGANVLTF. CDR3 bases: TGTGCCAGCAGTCACGCGGGACAGTCTGGGGCCAACGTCCTGACTTTC.

The J gene is TRBJ2-7, the V gene TRBV10-3, with a tentative D call TRBD1 (5 bases). V lost 3 bases to trimming and J lost 2 bases, with 17 bases between them. Germline lookup yields CDR1 ENHRY and CDR2 SYGVKD. The length of the CDR3 is 16 residues. The CDR3 is CAISDGGQGGTYEQYF. CDR3 coding DNA: TGTGCCATCAGTGATGGTGGGCAGGGCGGTACCTACGAGCAGTACTTC.

This clone was observed a handful of times. V and J are TRBV5-1 and TRBJ2-4; 7 nucleotides agree with TRBD1. Germline CDR1 SGHRS, CDR2 YFSETQ. Trimming took 4 bases from V and 6 from J; bases not matched to a gene: 16. CDR3 size: 17 residues. The chain's CDR3 is CASSVQPAGTVLNIQYF. CDR3 in DNA: TGCGCCAGCAGCGTACAGCCTGCCGGGACAGTTTTAAACATTCAGTACTTC.

This clone has more than one count but fewer than ten. This chain uses TRBV10-3 with TRBJ2-7; TRBD2 matches at 7 bases. The CDR3 extends over 15 amino acids. In germline, CDR1 is ENHRY, CDR2 SYGVKD. Germline trimming cut 8 bases from V and 2 bases from J; bases unmatched to any gene: 12. Here the CDR3 reads CAILPESGNPYEQYF. CDR3 DNA: TGTGCCATCTTGCCCGAGAGCGGGAATCCCTACGAGCAGTACTTC.

The V gene is TRBV15, the J gene TRBJ2-5; the D gene is possibly TRBD2 (6 bases). This CDR3 comprises 21 residues. Germline values: CDR1 LNHNV, CDR2 YYDKDF (reference sequence). V was pared by 1 base and J by 5 bases, with 32 bases between. The CDR3 sequence: CATSRGFESERVRQQRETQYF. For the CDR3, the DNA is TGTGCCACCAGCAGAGGATTTGAATCGGAGCGGGTGCGGCAACAACGGGAGACCCAGTACTTC.

CDR3 sequence (DNA): TGTGCCAGCAGTTATCGCGGCAAGCGAGATGAGCAGTTCTTC. It is translated as CASSYRGKRDEQFF. The V call is TRBV6-5, the J call TRBJ2-1; the D is unclear. The CDR3 has 14 amino acids. Germline V gene sequence: CDR1 MNHEY, CDR2 SVGAGI. V was cut by 3 bases and J by 8 bases, with 14 bases left in between.

The gene calls are TRBV10-3 and TRBJ1-3, with D unresolved. CDR3 size: 13 residues. The germline V gene encodes CDR1 ENHRY and CDR2 SYGVKD. V lost 8 bases, J lost 2 bases, and 10 bases lay in between. CDR3 sequence (DNA): TGTGCCATCTGCGAGACGGCTGGAAACACCATATATTTT. Its translation: CAICETAGNTIYF.

The rearrangement joins TRBV7-2 to TRBJ2-4, with 11 bases lining up with TRBD2. This CDR3 is built from 15 residues. V trimming: 5 bases; J trimming: 10 bases; junction bases outside the gene matches: 10. Germline V gene lookup returns CDR1 SGHTA and CDR2 FQGNSA. The DNA for the CDR3 is TGTGCCAGCAGCCTGCTAGCGGGAGGAGGAGGTATTCAGTACTTC. It translates to CASSLLAGGGGIQYF.

This clone was seen a few times. CDR3 loop: CASSLLAGDGDTQYF. The CDR3 region has the DNA TGTGCCAGCAGCTTACTAGCGGGAGATGGAGATACGCAGTATTTT. The chain has TRBV7-2 and TRBJ2-3; the match to TRBD2 covers 10 bases. Germline CDR1 reads SGHTA; CDR2 reads FQGNSA. With V trimmed by 2 bases and J by 5 bases, 4 bases remained unmatched. The CDR3 is 15 residues long. Filled out from reference TRBV7-2 and TRBJ2-3, the complete variable domain reads GAGVSQSPSNKVTEKGKDVELRCDPISGHTALYWYRQSLGQGLEFLIYFQGNSAPDKSGLPSDRFSAERTGGSVSTLTIQRTQQEDSAVYLCASSLLAGDGDTQYFGPGTRLTVL.

The chain uses TRBV6-4 and TRBJ1-1, with 12 bases aligning to TRBD1. This CDR3 spans 16 amino acids. V gave up 8 bases and J gave up 5 bases; unmatched junction bases: 12. Germline V lookup: CDR1 MRHNA, CDR2 SNTAGT. The CDR3 loop is CASRRGTGGAETEAFF. Written as DNA, the CDR3 is TGTGCCAGCCGACGAGGGACAGGGGGCGCGGAGACTGAAGCTTTCTTT.

The rearrangement joins TRBV7-2 to TRBJ1-3; a possible D gene is TRBD1 (6 bases). The germline V gene encodes CDR1 SGHTA and CDR2 FQGNSA. The V and J ends lost 5 bases and 0 bases respectively, with 11 bases between them. This CDR3 has 15 amino acids. CDR3 region: CASSPTGYSGNTIYF. Here the CDR3 DNA reads TGTGCCAGCAGCCCTACAGGGTACTCTGGAAACACCATATATTTT.

This clone was seen more than once but under ten times. The V and J genes are TRBV7-9 and TRBJ1-5; possible D gene TRBD1, 5 bases. The CDR3 consists of 16 residues. CDR1 and CDR2 (germline): SEHNR, FQNEAQ (reference sequence). Trimming removed 1 base from V and 3 bases from J, with 13 bases in between. CDR3 sequence reads: CASSLGGPFSNQPQHF. The CDR3 DNA reads as TGTGCCAGCAGCTTAGGGGGACCGTTTTCCAATCAGCCCCAGCATTTT.

This clone was seen more than once but under ten times. The chain has TRBV29-1 and TRBJ1-1; D gene ambiguous. V lost 2 bases, J lost 0 bases, and 10 bases lay in between. The CDR3 consists of 14 residues. Germline values: CDR1 SQVTM, CDR2 ANQGSEA. CDR3 nucleotide sequence: TGCAGCGTTGAAAGGCAGCACATGAACACTGAAGCTTTCTTT. Protein product: CSVERQHMNTEAFF.

This chain connects TRBV7-8 to TRBJ1-5, with a tentative D call TRBD1 (5 bases). V dropped 1 base and J dropped 2 bases, with 18 bases sitting between them. The CDR3 runs 18 residues. Germline V lookup: CDR1 SGHVS, CDR2 FQNEAQ. In DNA, the CDR3 is TGTGCCAGCAGCTTAGGGAGCCCAGGGATCCTCGGCAATCAGCCCCAGCATTTT. Amino acid sequence: CASSLGSPGILGNQPQHF.

In this sample, this clone turned up a few times. The CDR3 spells CASSPLLQGRKTEAFF. CDR3 DNA sequence: TGTGCCAGCAGCCCATTACTCCAGGGGCGGAAGACTGAAGCTTTCTTT. The rearrangement uses TRBV7-9 and TRBJ1-1, with a tentative D call TRBD1 (6 bases). V dropped 5 bases and J dropped 5 bases, with 21 bases sitting between them. The germline gives CDR1 SEHNR, CDR2 FQNEAQ (reference sequence). CDR3 length equals 16 residues.